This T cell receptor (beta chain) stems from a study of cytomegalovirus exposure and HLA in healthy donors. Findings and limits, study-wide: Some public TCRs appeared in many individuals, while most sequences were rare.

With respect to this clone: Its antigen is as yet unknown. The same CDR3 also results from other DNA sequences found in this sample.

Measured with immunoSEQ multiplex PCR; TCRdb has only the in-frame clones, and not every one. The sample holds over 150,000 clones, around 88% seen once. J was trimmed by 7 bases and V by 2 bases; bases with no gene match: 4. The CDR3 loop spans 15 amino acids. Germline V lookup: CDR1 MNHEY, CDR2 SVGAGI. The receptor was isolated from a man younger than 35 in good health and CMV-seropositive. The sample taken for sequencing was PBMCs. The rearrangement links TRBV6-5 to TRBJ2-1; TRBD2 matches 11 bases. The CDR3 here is CASSYRLAGLNEQFF. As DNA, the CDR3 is TGTGCCAGCAGTTACCGACTAGCGGGGCTGAATGAGCAGTTCTTC.